The sequence of this T cell receptor (beta chain) was determined in a study of early T cells in non-severe SARS-CoV-2 infection. Whole-study context: Sequencing of bulk RNA from unsorted whole blood was done, without chain pairing.

Study results and caveats: Using VDJdb, the matching emphasized anti-spike CD8 responses while missing private and CD4 specificities.

As part of library construction, unique molecular identifiers were attached to individual cDNA molecules. MiXCR, applied by TCRdb to the 5' RACE reads, yields one record per CDR3 protein. The repertoire holds fewer than 60,000 distinct CDR3 sequences, around 11% seen once, with about 9.7% in the top ten. This clonotype was seen only a few times. What it binds is unknown. The CDR3 length is 12 residues. Between the trimmed V and J ends, which lost 0 bases and 7 bases, there was a span of 4 bases. Per the germline V gene, CDR1 is MGHRA and CDR2 is YSYEKL. V is TRBV4-1 and J is TRBJ1-3, with no clear D. The specimen sequenced was whole blood. The receptor comes from an adult who was a healthcare worker with PCR-confirmed SARS-CoV-2 infection or an uninfected control (not recorded which). This chain's CDR3 is CASSQDGNTIYF. DNA for the CDR3: TGCGCCAGCAGCCAAGATGGGAACACCATATATTTT.